The 14 T cell receptor beta chains listed next were all sequenced from one sample in a study of T cell responses to AZD1222 COVID-19 vaccine. Data came from immunoSEQ multiplex PCR; TCRdb stores just in-frame clones and leaves some out. Of 150,000 to 200,000 clones detected, approximately 93% appear once; the ten largest clones hold about 0.9%. The starting material was peripheral blood, obtained on day 0 of AZD1222 vaccination. All receptors come from an adult in good health.

The V and J genes are TRBV4-1 and TRBJ2-5, with D perhaps matching TRBD1 or TRBD2 (6 bases each). V was pared by 3 bases and J by 4 bases, with 18 bases between. The CDR3 length is 16 residues. The germline V gene has CDR1 MGHRA and CDR2 YSYEKL. CDR3 nucleotides: TGCGCCAGCAGCCAGGCGGCTTTTCGGGGGCGAGAGACCCAGTACTTC. It is translated as CASSQAAFRGRETQYF.

In its sample, this clone was seen a few times. The chain is built from TRBV5-1 and TRBJ1-6; the D is unclear. CDR1 SGHRS and CDR2 YFSETQ come from the germline V gene. V dropped 0 bases and J dropped 5 bases, with 9 bases sitting between them. The CDR3 sequence is 15 residues long. CDR3 sequence: CASSLGGYNNSPLHF. Here the CDR3 DNA reads TGCGCCAGCAGCTTGGGGGGATATAATAATTCACCCCTCCACTTT.

V is TRBV4-3 and J is TRBJ2-3, with a possible D match to TRBD1 (6 bases). V dropped 0 bases and J dropped 3 bases, with 7 bases sitting between them. Germline V lookup: CDR1 LGHNA, CDR2 YSLEER. This CDR3 is 14 amino acids long. The CDR3: CASSQDQGTDTQYF. CDR3 DNA sequence: TGCGCCAGCAGCCAAGATCAGGGGACAGATACGCAGTATTTT.

The chain uses TRBV7-8 and TRBJ1-2, with 7 bases matching TRBD1. The CDR3 is 13 residues long. J gave up 2 bases and V 5 bases, and 2 bases lay outside the gene matches. In germline, CDR1 is SGHVS, CDR2 FQNEAQ. The CDR3 loop reads CASSTTGNYGYTF. In DNA, the CDR3 is TGTGCCAGCAGCACGACAGGGAACTATGGCTACACCTTC.

J is TRBJ1-4 and V is TRBV19; D possibly corresponds to TRBD1 (6 bases). CDR3 length: 14 amino acids. Trimming took off 6 bases at V and 0 bases at J, with 8 bases between the two ends. From germline, CDR1 is LNHDA and CDR2 SQIVND (reference sequence). Here the CDR3 reads CASSNRATNEKLFF. CDR3 DNA sequence: TGTGCCAGTAGCAACAGGGCAACTAATGAAAAACTGTTTTTT.

The J gene is TRBJ2-5, the V gene TRBV4-2, with D unresolved. The CDR3 length is 16 residues. The germline V gene encodes CDR1 LGHNA and CDR2 YNFKEQ. The V gene lost 2 bases and the J gene lost 0 bases, with 13 bases spanning the gap. DNA for the CDR3: TGTGCCAGCAGCCAAACCTTGTTGGGTGACCAAGAGACCCAGTACTTC. Translation: CASSQTLLGDQETQYF.

The V and J genes are TRBV2 and TRBJ1-2, with D unclear. CDR1 is SNHLY, CDR2 FYNNEI, per germline. The CDR3 has 13 residues. V lost 7 bases and J 2 bases, leaving 11 bases between the germline ends. CDR3 bases: TGTGCCAGCAAGCGTCCGGAAAACTATGGCTACACCTTC. This gives the protein CASKRPENYGYTF.

V is TRBV9 and J is TRBJ2-2, with 7 bases fitting TRBD2. The germline CDR1 and CDR2 sequences are SGDLS and YYNGEE. CDR3 size: 17 residues. V shed 0 bases and J 1 base; nucleotides not matched to a gene: 6. The CDR3 DNA follows: TGTGCCAGCAGCGTAGGGGCGGGGGTGCAGAACACCGGGGAGCTGTTTTTT. The encoded protein is CASSVGAGVQNTGELFF.

The chain uses TRBV12-5 and TRBJ1-1; D remains ambiguous. Germline V gene sequence: CDR1 LGHNT, CDR2 FRNRAP. The length of the CDR3 is 13 residues. Between the trimmed V and J ends, which lost 2 bases and 2 bases, there was a span of 6 bases. The CDR3 spells CASGLSGNTEAFF. The CDR3 bases are TGTGCTAGTGGTTTGTCAGGCAACACTGAAGCTTTCTTT.

The genes are TRBV5-1 and TRBJ2-3, with D perhaps matching TRBD1 (5 bases). Germline lookup yields CDR1 SGHRS and CDR2 YFSETQ. CDR3 length: 16 amino acids. The ends were cut back, 1 base at V and 2 bases at J, with 14 bases in the middle. The CDR3 loop is CASSLSRELDTDTQYF. The CDR3 DNA is TGCGCCAGCAGCTTGAGCAGGGAACTTGACACAGATACGCAGTATTTT.

The gene calls are TRBV12-3 or TRBV12-4 and TRBJ1-1; D remains unclear. V shed 3 bases and J shed 5 bases, with 7 bases lying between them. The length of the CDR3 is 12 residues. The CDR3 bases are TGTGCCAGCAGTTTTCATTCGACTGAAGCTTTCTTT. Translating it yields CASSFHSTEAFF.

The V gene is TRBV19, the J gene TRBJ1-1; the D gene is possibly TRBD1 (5 bases). Germline V gives CDR1 LNHDA, CDR2 SQIVND (reference sequence). The CDR3 is 15 residues long. The ends were cut back, 1 base at V and 4 bases at J, with 13 bases in the middle. CDR3 DNA sequence: TGTGCCAGTAGTATAGTACCCCAGGGCTTCACTGAAGCTTTCTTT. Translated, it gives CASSIVPQGFTEAFF. The complete variable domain, with remaining parts taken from reference TRBV19 and TRBJ1-1, reads DGGITQSPKYLFRKEGQNVTLSCEQNLNHDAMYWYRQDPGQGLRLIYYSQIVNDFQKGDIAEGYSVSREKKESFPLTVTSAQKNPTAFYLCASSIVPQGFTEAFFGQGTRLTVV.

The chain couples TRBV25-1 to TRBJ1-1; D call uncertain. CDR1 is MGHDK and CDR2 is SYGVNS in the germline V gene. V lost 3 bases and J lost 4, with 12 bases in between. The CDR3 runs 14 residues. The CDR3 DNA is TGTGCCAGCAGTGACCACGCCCCGTCCACTGAAGCTTTCTTT. Translating gives CASSDHAPSTEAFF.

This clone was found a few times. The rearrangement links TRBV6-5 to TRBJ2-7, with TRBD1 identical over 8 bases. This CDR3 region has 13 residues. Germline V gene data show CDR1 as MNHEY and CDR2 as SVGAGI. J lost 5 bases, V lost 6 bases, and 6 bases had no gene match. The CDR3 here is CASRDRATNEQYF. The CDR3 DNA reads as TGTGCCAGCAGGGACAGGGCGACTAACGAGCAGTACTTC.